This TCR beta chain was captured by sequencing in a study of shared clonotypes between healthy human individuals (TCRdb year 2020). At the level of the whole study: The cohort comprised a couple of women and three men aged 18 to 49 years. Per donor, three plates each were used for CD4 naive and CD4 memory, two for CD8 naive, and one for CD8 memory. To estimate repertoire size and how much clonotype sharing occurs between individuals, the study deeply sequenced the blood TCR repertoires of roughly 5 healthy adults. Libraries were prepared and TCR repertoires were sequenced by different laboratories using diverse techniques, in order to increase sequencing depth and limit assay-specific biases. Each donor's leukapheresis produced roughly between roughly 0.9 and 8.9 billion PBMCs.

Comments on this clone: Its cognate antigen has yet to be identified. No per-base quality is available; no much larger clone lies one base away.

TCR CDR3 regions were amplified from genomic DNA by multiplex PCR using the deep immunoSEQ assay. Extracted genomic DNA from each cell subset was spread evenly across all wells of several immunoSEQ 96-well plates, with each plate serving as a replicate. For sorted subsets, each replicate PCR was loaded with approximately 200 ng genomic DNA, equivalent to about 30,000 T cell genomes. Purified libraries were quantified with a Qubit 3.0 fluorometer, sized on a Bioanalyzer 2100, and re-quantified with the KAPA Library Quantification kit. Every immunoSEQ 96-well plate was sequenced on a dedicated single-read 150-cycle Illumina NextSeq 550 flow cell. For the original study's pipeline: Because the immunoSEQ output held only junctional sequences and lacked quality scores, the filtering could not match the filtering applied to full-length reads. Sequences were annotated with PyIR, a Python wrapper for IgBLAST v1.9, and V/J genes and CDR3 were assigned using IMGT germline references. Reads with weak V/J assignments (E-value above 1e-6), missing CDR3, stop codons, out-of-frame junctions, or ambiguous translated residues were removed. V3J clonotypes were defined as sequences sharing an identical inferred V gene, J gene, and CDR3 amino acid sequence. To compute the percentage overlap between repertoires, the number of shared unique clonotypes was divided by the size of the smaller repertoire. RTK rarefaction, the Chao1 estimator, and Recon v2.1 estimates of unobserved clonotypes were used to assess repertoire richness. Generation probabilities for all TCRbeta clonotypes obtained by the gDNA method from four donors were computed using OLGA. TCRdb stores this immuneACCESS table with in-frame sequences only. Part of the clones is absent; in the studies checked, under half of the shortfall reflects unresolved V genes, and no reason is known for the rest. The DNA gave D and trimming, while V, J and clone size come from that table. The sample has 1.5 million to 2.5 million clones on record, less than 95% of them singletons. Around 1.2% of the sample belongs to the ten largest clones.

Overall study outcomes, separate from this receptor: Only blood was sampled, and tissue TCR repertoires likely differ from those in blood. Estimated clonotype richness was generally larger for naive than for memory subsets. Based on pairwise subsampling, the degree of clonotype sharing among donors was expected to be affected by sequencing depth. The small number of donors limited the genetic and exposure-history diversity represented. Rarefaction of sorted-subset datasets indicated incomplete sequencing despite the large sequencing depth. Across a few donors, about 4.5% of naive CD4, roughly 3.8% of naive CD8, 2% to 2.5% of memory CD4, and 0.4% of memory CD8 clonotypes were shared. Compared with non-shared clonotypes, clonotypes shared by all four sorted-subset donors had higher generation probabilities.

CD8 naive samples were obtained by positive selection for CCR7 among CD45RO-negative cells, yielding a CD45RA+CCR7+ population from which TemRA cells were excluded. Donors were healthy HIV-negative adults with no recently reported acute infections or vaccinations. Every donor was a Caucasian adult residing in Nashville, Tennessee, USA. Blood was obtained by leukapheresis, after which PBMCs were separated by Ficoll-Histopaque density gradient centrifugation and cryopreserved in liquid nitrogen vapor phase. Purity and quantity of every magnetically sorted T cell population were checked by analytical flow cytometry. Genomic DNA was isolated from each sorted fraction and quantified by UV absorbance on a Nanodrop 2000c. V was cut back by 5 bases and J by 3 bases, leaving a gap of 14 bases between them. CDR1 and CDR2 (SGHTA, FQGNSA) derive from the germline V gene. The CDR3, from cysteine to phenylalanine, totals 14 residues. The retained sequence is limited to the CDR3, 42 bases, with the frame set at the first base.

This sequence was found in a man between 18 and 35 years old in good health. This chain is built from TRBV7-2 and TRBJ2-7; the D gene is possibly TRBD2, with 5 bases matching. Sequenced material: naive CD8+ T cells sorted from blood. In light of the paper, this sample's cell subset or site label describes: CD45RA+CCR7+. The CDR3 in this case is CASSPRSGVYEQYF. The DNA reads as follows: TGTGCCAGCAGCCCCCGGAGCGGCGTCTACGAGCAGTACTTC.